This entry concerns a single T cell receptor beta chain. Its target is not known. Sequenced with the Oncomine TCR Beta short-read assay was DNA taken from cultured CD4+ T cells. TCRdb re-called the PCR reads through MiXCR, storing one row per CDR3 protein. Counted here are nearly 8,500 distinct CDR3 sequences, 30% to 45% occurring once; the ten biggest clones make up 25% to 35%. The sample comes from a study of vaccination and CD4 T cells after COVID-19. Study details: The interval from dose two to post-vaccine sampling had a median of about 72 days, and it ranged from 14 to 241.

As for treatment: roughly 10-day PBMC culture with coronavirus spike peptide pools or control peptides (ViraFEST assay). Before the COVID-19 pandemic (2011-2018), CD4+ T cells were obtained from the unexposed donor. The authors cultured 2 million to 2.5 million PBMCs per well with around 10 IU/ml IL-2 and 10 ug/ml peptide pools. The V end lost 5 bases, the J end lost 3 bases, and 10 bases lay between the germline ends. Germline-derived CDR1 and CDR2 are MNHEY and SMNVEV (reference sequence). The CDR3 totals 13 residues. The TCR sequence derives from a human donor in good health. Material for sequencing was CD4+ T cells from blood, cultured in vitro. The chain uses TRBV27 and TRBJ1-2, with D perhaps matching TRBD1 (5 bases). The CDR3 here is CASSPQGYYGYTF. The DNA of the CDR3 is TGTGCCAGCAGTCCTCAGGGATACTATGGCTACACCTTC.